Presented here are 24 T cell receptor beta chains from one specimen sequenced in a study of shared clonotypes between healthy human individuals (dated by TCRdb to the early 2020s). CD8 naive samples were obtained by positive selection for CCR7 among CD45RO-negative cells, yielding a CD45RA+CCR7+ population from which TemRA cells were excluded. Library preparation employed the immunoSEQ multiplex PCR assay. Here the immuneACCESS table is served through TCRdb, limited to in-frame sequences with V and J called. Missing clones are a known gap in these copies; in checked studies unresolved V genes cover under half, and the rest lacks a known reason. This sample lists under 850,000 clones; approximately 92% were detected once. Nearly 25% of the sample rests with the top ten. Sequencing input: naive CD8+ T cells sorted from blood. Sample cell subset or site, as interpreted from the label and publication: CD45RA+CCR7+. The origin of the receptors is a man aged 25 to 40 in good health.

The V gene is TRBV28, the J gene TRBJ2-7; 8 bases fit TRBD1. Germline assignment: CDR1 MDHEN and CDR2 SYDVKM. CDR3 length: 14 amino acids. Unmatched junction bases numbered 6, after V lost 3 bases and J lost 5 bases. The CDR3 DNA reads as TGTGCCAGCAGTTTTACAGGGGGGTCGGACGAGCAGTACTTC. Its protein product is CASSFTGGSDEQYF.

This clone was recorded once. CDR3 bases: TGTGCCAGTAGTGAGGGACGTCAGACTAGCACAGATACGCAGTATTTT. Translation: CASSEGRQTSTDTQYF. This chain links TRBV19 with TRBJ2-3, with D perhaps TRBD1 or TRBD2 (5 bases each). Germline CDR1 and CDR2: LNHDA and SQIVND (reference sequence). The CDR3 covers 16 residues. Deletions cut 5 bases from V and 0 bases from J, with 15 bases between.

The V and J genes are TRBV4-1 and TRBJ2-3; possible D gene TRBD2, 6 bases. CDR1 and CDR2 from the germline V gene are MGHRA and YSYEKL. The CDR3 consists of 18 residues. Trimming shortened V by 4 bases and J by 2 bases, and 22 bases separated the two germline ends. The CDR3 reads CASSLAPRAAGITDTQYF. The CDR3 coding sequence is TGCGCCAGCAGCCTTGCCCCTAGGGCGGCGGGAATCACAGATACGCAGTATTTT.

V is TRBV4-1 and J is TRBJ2-7; 10 bases are shared with TRBD1. This CDR3 is built from 16 residues. Trimming at V came to 4 bases and at J to 4 bases, leaving 10 bases not matched to a gene. From germline, CDR1 is MGHRA and CDR2 YSYEKL. The CDR3 DNA reads TGCGCCAGCAGCCCAAACCCGGACAGGGGGACTTACGAGCAGTACTTC. Translated, it gives CASSPNPDRGTYEQYF.

This chain joins TRBV6-5 and TRBJ2-5, with 7 nucleotides matching TRBD2. The ends lost 6 bases at V and 5 bases at J; junction bases unmatched: 9. The CDR3 is 14 residues long. CDR1 MNHEY and CDR2 SVGAGI come from the germline V gene. CDR3 residues: CASSPWGGSETQYF. The CDR3 DNA is TGTGCCAGCAGCCCTTGGGGCGGGAGTGAGACCCAGTACTTC.

This clone was detected only once. This chain joins TRBV4-3 and TRBJ2-1; the D is unclear. Germline V gene sequence: CDR1 LGHNA, CDR2 YSLEER. This CDR3 spans 15 amino acids. The germline V and J ends were trimmed by 5 bases and 0 bases, with 11 bases remaining between them. CDR3: CASSRVGGSYNEQFF. The CDR3 DNA follows: TGCGCCAGCAGCAGGGTGGGTGGCTCCTACAATGAGCAGTTCTTC.

This sequence joins TRBV27 and TRBJ2-1; 11 bases fit TRBD2. Germline V lookup: CDR1 MNHEY, CDR2 SMNVEV (reference sequence). V dropped 4 bases and J dropped 8; count of bases not matched to a gene: 4. The CDR3 totals 14 residues. CDR3: CASSYGLAGDEQFF. The CDR3 DNA follows: TGTGCCAGCAGTTACGGACTAGCGGGTGATGAGCAGTTCTTC.

The count of this clone is one. J is TRBJ2-5 and V is TRBV14; D unclear. Trimming stripped 1 base from V and 5 bases from J, with 14 bases between. This CDR3 spans 15 amino acids. Germline V gives CDR1 SGHDN, CDR2 FVKESK. The CDR3 DNA reads as TGTGCCAGCAGCCAAGTGGCAGTAAGGAAGGAGACCCAGTACTTC. Amino acid sequence: CASSQVAVRKETQYF.

CDR3 DNA sequence: TGTGCCAGCAGTTTAACAGGGCAAGGGCGTGGCTACACCTTC. Amino acids: CASSLTGQGRGYTF. V and J are TRBV27 and TRBJ1-2, with a possible D match to TRBD1 (6 bases). Trimming removed 2 bases at V and 7 bases at J, with 14 bases between. The CDR3 has 14 residues. Germline V gene data show CDR1 as MNHEY and CDR2 as SMNVEV (reference sequence).

V is TRBV5-1 and J is TRBJ1-1; tentative D call: TRBD1 (5 bases). Germline lookup yields CDR1 SGHRS and CDR2 YFSETQ. The CDR3 has 15 residues. V dropped 4 bases and J dropped 0 bases, with 13 bases sitting between them. The CDR3 spells CASSNQNRMNTEAFF. In DNA, the CDR3 is TGCGCCAGCAGCAATCAGAACAGGATGAACACTGAAGCTTTCTTT.

This clone was detected a few times. The V and J genes are TRBV20-1 and TRBJ2-7; perhaps TRBD2 as D (6 bases). The V end lost 6 bases, the J end lost 11 bases, and 17 bases lay between the germline ends. There are 11 residues in the CDR3. Germline V lookup: CDR1 DFQATT, CDR2 SNEGSKA (reference sequence). The CDR3 here is CSAPAGGYEYF. The CDR3 coding sequence is TGCAGTGCCCCCGCTGGAGGGTACGAGTACTTC.

This chain connects TRBV27 to TRBJ2-7; 10 positions match TRBD2. Germline loops: CDR1 MNHEY, CDR2 SMNVEV (reference sequence). The CDR3 is 16 amino acids. The trim removed 0 bases at V and 3 bases at J, leaving 5 bases unmatched. CDR3 region: CASSLSSSGRVYEQYF. As DNA, the CDR3 is TGTGCCAGCAGTTTATCATCTAGCGGGAGAGTCTACGAGCAGTACTTC.

The chain combines TRBV27 with TRBJ2-5; 7 nucleotides agree with TRBD2. Per the germline V gene, CDR1 is MNHEY and CDR2 is SMNVEV (reference sequence). CDR3 size: 14 residues. V lost 2 bases to trimming and J lost 5 bases; unmatched junction nucleotides: 5. For the CDR3, the DNA is TGTGCCAGCAGTTTAAACTTCGGGAGGGAGACCCAGTACTTC. Translated: CASSLNFGRETQYF.

The V gene is TRBV5-1, the J gene TRBJ2-1; 7 bases align to TRBD2. V dropped 9 bases and J dropped 7; count of bases not matched to a gene: 7. In germline, CDR1 is SGHRS, CDR2 YFSETQ. The CDR3 is 12 amino acids. The CDR3 spells CATTGEGNEQFF. CDR3 bases: TGCGCCACCACGGGGGAGGGAAATGAGCAGTTCTTC.

CDR3 in DNA: TGTGCCATCATGGTAGCGGGAGGGGAAGAAACCGGGGAGCTGTTTTTT. It yields the protein CAIMVAGGEETGELFF. The gene calls are TRBV10-3 and TRBJ2-2; the match to TRBD2 covers 11 bases. Germline assignment: CDR1 ENHRY and CDR2 SYGVKD. V lost 7 bases, J lost 5 bases, and 9 bases stayed unmatched. The CDR3 covers 16 residues.

The V call is TRBV27, the J call TRBJ1-2; possible D gene TRBD1, 6 bases. The CDR3 length is 16 residues. Germline CDR1 and CDR2: MNHEY and SMNVEV (reference sequence). V was trimmed by 0 bases and J by 6 bases, leaving 17 bases between them. CDR3 in DNA: TGTGCCAGCAGTTTATCTAGGGGGGGGCAGGGGAATGGCTACACCTTC. It translates to CASSLSRGGQGNGYTF.

This CDR3 reads CASSVAEFKNIQYF. The CDR3 DNA reads as TGTGCCAGCAGCGTAGCGGAGTTTAAGAACATTCAGTACTTC. The chain links TRBV9 to TRBJ2-4; no clear D. Germline V gene data show CDR1 as SGDLS and CDR2 as YYNGEE. This CDR3 spans 14 amino acids. Trimming removed 0 bases at V and 7 bases at J, with 11 bases between. Filled out from reference TRBV9 and TRBJ2-4, the complete variable domain reads DSGVTQTPKHLITATGQRVTLRCSPRSGDLSVYWYQQSLDQGLQFLIQYYNGEERAKGNILERFSAQQFPDLHSELNLSSLELGDSALYFCASSVAEFKNIQYFGAGTRLSVL.

The chain is built from TRBV5-8 and TRBJ2-5; D possibly matches TRBD1 or TRBD2 (5 bases each). This CDR3 contains 15 residues. V lost 5 bases to trimming and J lost 5 bases, with 19 bases between them. Germline V gene data show CDR1 as SGHTS and CDR2 as YDEGEE. CDR3 region: CASRHRPLEGETQYF. The CDR3 DNA is TGTGCCAGCAGACACCGGCCCCTCGAGGGGGAGACCCAGTACTTC.

The V and J genes are TRBV10-3 and TRBJ2-2, with 7 nucleotides matching TRBD1. The junction had 8 bases not matched to a gene; V was cut back by 3 bases and J by 4 bases. This CDR3 has 16 amino acids. From germline, CDR1 is ENHRY and CDR2 SYGVKD. The CDR3 spells CAISDVQQGSTGELFF. The DNA for the CDR3 is TGTGCCATCAGTGATGTACAACAGGGGAGCACCGGGGAGCTGTTTTTT.

The V gene is TRBV18, the J gene TRBJ2-1; 7 positions match TRBD1. V shed 8 bases, J shed 2 bases, and the junction held 3 bases outside the gene matches. This CDR3 is built from 13 residues. The germline CDR1 and CDR2 sequences are KGHSH and LQKENI. The CDR3 loop is CASADRAYNEQFF. The CDR3 bases are TGTGCCAGCGCTGACAGGGCCTACAATGAGCAGTTCTTC.

The chain is built from TRBV30 and TRBJ2-1; D may be TRBD1 or TRBD2 (5 bases each). V was shortened by 4 bases and J by 0 bases, with 13 bases between the two germline ends. CDR1 and CDR2 from the germline V gene are GTSNPN and SVGIG (reference sequence). This CDR3 is built from 15 residues. The CDR3 coding sequence is TGTGCCTGGACTACCGGGGCGGCCTCCTACAATGAGCAGTTCTTC. Translated, it gives CAWTTGAASYNEQFF.

The chain is built from TRBV11-2 and TRBJ1-4; D gene uncertain. The V gene lost 1 base and the J gene lost 4 bases, with 13 bases spanning the gap. This CDR3 region has 16 residues. CDR1 and CDR2 (germline): SGHAT, FQNNGV. In DNA form, the CDR3 reads TGTGCCAGCAGCTTAGTCGCAGACCCGTATAATGAAAAACTGTTTTTT. The encoded protein is CASSLVADPYNEKLFF. The full variable domain, its missing parts supplied by reference TRBV11-2 and TRBJ1-4, is EAGVAQSPRYKIIEKRQSVAFWCNPISGHATLYWYQQILGQGPKLLIQFQNNGVVDDSQLPKDRFSAERLKGVDSTLKIQPAKLEDSAVYLCASSLVADPYNEKLFFGSGTQLSVL.

The chain uses TRBV2 and TRBJ2-6; 10 bases match TRBD1. The ends lost 8 bases at V and 3 bases at J; junction bases unmatched: 7. This CDR3 has 16 amino acids. Germline loops: CDR1 SNHLY, CDR2 FYNNEI. CDR3 sequence: CASRGQGIVGANVLTF. The CDR3 region has the DNA TGTGCCAGCCGGGGACAGGGGATCGTTGGGGCCAACGTCCTGACTTTC.

The V and J genes are TRBV28 and TRBJ1-1, with TRBD1 identical over 10 bases. The V segment lost 6 bases and the J segment 5 bases; nucleotides outside the gene matches: 9. This CDR3 is 15 amino acids long. The germline V gene has CDR1 MDHEN and CDR2 SYDVKM. CDR3: CASSTDPGQGTEAFF. The CDR3 DNA is TGTGCCAGCAGCACAGATCCGGGACAGGGGACTGAAGCTTTCTTT.